Many counts were recorded for the clone carrying this T cell receptor (beta chain). Methods used by the authors: Nucleated cell counts were estimated from reference gene primer amplification. Libraries were prepared by immunoSEQ multiplex PCR; TCRdb keeps only in-frame clonotypes and omits some of them. V, J and clone size were drawn from that table, and D and trimming were deduced from the DNA. The profile shows around 190,000 clones, around 79% of them singletons. The source of the sample is a study of blood T cell repertoires in COVID-19. Whole-study context: Some COVID-19 samples were acute and others convalescent; all came from the United States, Italy and Spain. Sources were T cells, B-cell-depleted T cells, or PBMCs; the material itself was cDNA or gDNA.

V was clipped by 4 bases and J by 6 bases; unmatched bases: 4. This CDR3 has 13 residues. Germline lookup yields CDR1 KGHDR and CDR2 SFDVKD. The sequenced sample consisted of peripheral blood. This TCR derives from a woman aged 50 to 60 with acute or convalescent COVID-19. The J gene is TRBJ1-2, the V gene TRBV24-1; 7 bases align to TRBD1. CDR3 nucleotide sequence: TGTGCCACCAGTGAGGCAGGGGGGAATGGCTACACCTTC. This sequence encodes CATSEAGGNGYTF.